One TCR beta chain is described in this entry. Its antigen remains unknown. The isolated RNA, all of it, was reverse transcribed, so expressed TCRB transcripts were what got sequenced. The repertoire was sequenced with immunoSEQ multiplex PCR; TCRdb's copy has only in-frame clones and lacks some. The table includes 330,000 or so clones, 15% to 20% detected once. These data originate in a study of beta chain features in type 1 diabetes. Study-wide background: The patients were much like the healthy donors in age, gender and cell yields.

In germline, CDR1 is SNHLY, CDR2 FYNNEI. This CDR3 is 13 amino acids long. J gave up 6 bases and V 6 bases, and 4 bases lay outside the gene matches. Isolation of CD4+ naive, central memory, regulatory and stem cell-like memory cells was achieved by sorting via CD45RO/CCR7/CD25/CD127/CD95/CD27. Study-wide findings and caveats: Insertion counts at VDJ junctions were lower in type 1 diabetes patients, who also showed more deletions there. Within patients, naive, central memory and Treg TCRB repertoires seemed more similar than within healthy donors.

This TCR was sampled from a woman younger than 35 in good health. This chain connects TRBV2 to TRBJ2-3, with TRBD1 identical over 9 bases. Sequencing input: naive CD4+ T cells from blood. The CDR3 protein is CASSGDRADTQYF. CDR3 sequence (DNA): TGTGCCAGCAGCGGGGACAGGGCGGATACGCAGTATTTT.